Presented here are 14 T cell receptor beta chains from one specimen sequenced in a study of blood T cells in healthy people across ages. Alongside a J-beta primer mix, a sample-barcoded 5' primer served in a second PCR lasting roughly 6 to 11 cycles. Using its own MiXCR run on the 5' RACE reads, TCRdb lists one record per CDR3 protein. Of more than 700,000 distinct CDR3 sequences listed, about 55% are singletons. Sequenced material: blood. These receptor sequences come from a man aged 80 or over in good health.

The chain is built from TRBV11-1 and TRBJ2-7; 7 bases fit TRBD1. The germline gives CDR1 SGHAT, CDR2 FQDESV (reference sequence). The CDR3 has 13 amino acids. Germline trimming cut 4 bases from V and 7 bases from J; bases unmatched to any gene: 7. The CDR3, as DNA: TGTGCCAGCAGCTCCGGACAGGTGAATGAGCAGTACTTC. Protein product: CASSSGQVNEQYF.

V is TRBV20-1 and J is TRBJ1-2, with D possibly TRBD1 on 6 matching bases. The CDR3 consists of 15 residues. V was clipped by 1 base and J by 3 bases, with 15 bases between them. Germline CDR1 is DFQATT and CDR2 is SNEGSKA (reference sequence). Here the CDR3 DNA reads TGCAGTGCTAGAGCCTCCTTCTCAGGGGACTATGGCTACACCTTC. Translated, it gives CSARASFSGDYGYTF.

The chain combines TRBV27 with TRBJ1-2; 7 bases align to TRBD1. The V segment lost 0 bases and the J segment 5 bases; nucleotides outside the gene matches: 6. The germline V gene encodes CDR1 MNHEY and CDR2 SMNVEV (reference sequence). There are 15 residues in the CDR3. In DNA form, the CDR3 reads TGTGCCAGCAGTTTATCACCGGGACAGCATTATGGCTACACCTTC. This translates into CASSLSPGQHYGYTF.

The sample holds a few counts of this clonotype. CDR3 sequence: CASSQTGLRETQYF. The CDR3 region has the DNA TGCGCCAGCAGCCAGACAGGGCTTCGAGAGACCCAGTACTTC. The J gene is TRBJ2-5, the V gene TRBV4-1; 7 bases match TRBD1. The length of the CDR3 is 14 residues. Germline V CDR1 and CDR2: MGHRA, YSYEKL. J lost 4 bases, V lost 3 bases, and 5 bases had no gene match.

The V gene is TRBV20-1, the J gene TRBJ1-1; D unresolved. Germline V lookup: CDR1 DFQATT, CDR2 SNEGSKA (reference sequence). CDR3 length: 14 residues. V was pared by 6 bases and J by 0 bases, with 14 bases between. The CDR3 reads CSANLAAMNTEAFF. The CDR3 nucleotides read TGCAGTGCCAACCTGGCCGCCATGAACACTGAAGCTTTCTTT.

This rearrangement joins TRBV20-1 to TRBJ2-1; TRBD2 is a possible D gene (6 bases). TRBJ2-7 explains the end of the DNA better; the J call may be wrong. CDR3 length: 15 residues. CDR1 is DFQATT and CDR2 is SNEGSKA in the germline V gene (reference sequence). CDR3 in amino acids: CSARDLASSYNEQYF. The CDR3 DNA is TGCAGTGCTAGAGATCTAGCGAGCTCCTACAATGAGCAGTACTTC.

The chain combines TRBV5-1 with TRBJ1-1; D unclear. The CDR3 spans 16 residues. The V end was cut by 0 bases, the J end by 0 bases, with 12 bases between. Germline V gene lookup returns CDR1 SGHRS and CDR2 YFSETQ. The CDR3 DNA sequence: TGCGCCAGCAGCTTGGGAGGGTCAGTTTTGAACACTGAAGCTTTCTTT. Residues: CASSLGGSVLNTEAFF.

J is TRBJ2-3 and V is TRBV6-5; tentative D call: TRBD2 (5 bases). Between the trimmed V and J ends, which lost 6 bases and 7 bases, there was a span of 11 bases. Germline-derived CDR1 and CDR2 are MNHEY and SVGAGI. The CDR3 runs to 12 residues. In DNA form, the CDR3 reads TGTGCCAGCAGGGCGGACGGGAATACGCAGTATTTT. As protein: CASRADGNTQYF.

This clonotype was seen once. V usage is TRBV14 and J usage is TRBJ2-1, with 7 nucleotides matching TRBD1. CDR1 SGHDN and CDR2 FVKESK come from the germline V gene. The J segment lost 2 bases and the V segment lost 5 bases, leaving 6 bases of the junction unmatched. The CDR3 totals 15 residues. The CDR3: CASSGRRGPYNEQFF. CDR3 bases: TGTGCCAGCAGCGGCCGTAGGGGGCCCTACAATGAGCAGTTCTTC.

CDR3 region: CASSTWTGSNQPQHF. The CDR3, as DNA: TGTGCCAGCAGCACCTGGACAGGGAGCAATCAGCCCCAGCATTTT. The chain is built from TRBV5-6 and TRBJ1-5; 8 nucleotides line up with TRBD1. This CDR3 is 15 amino acids long. Germline V gene data show CDR1 as SGHDT and CDR2 as YYEEEE. Trimming took 4 bases from V and 1 from J; bases not matched to a gene: 4.

This clonotype was picked up a small number of times. The CDR3 bases are TGTGCCAGCAGCCGACCAGGACAGGGGGAATACGCGTATTTT. It translates to CASSRPGQGEYAYF. The chain couples TRBV7-8 to TRBJ2-3, with TRBD1 identical over 10 bases. This CDR3 region has 14 residues. Losses at the gene ends were 5 bases for V and 14 bases for J; bases not matched to a gene: 13. CDR1 is SGHVS, CDR2 FQNEAQ, per germline.

V usage is TRBV4-1 and J usage is TRBJ2-4; 10 positions agree with TRBD1. The CDR3 is 17 residues long. Trimming took 3 bases from V and 2 from J; bases not matched to a gene: 7. Germline CDR1 MGHRA, CDR2 YSYEKL. The CDR3 coding sequence is TGCGCCAGCAGCCAGGGGAGACAGGGGGCCCCCAAAAACATTCAGTACTTC. Its protein is CASSQGRQGAPKNIQYF.

The table lists this clonotype with a few counts. This chain links TRBV4-1 with TRBJ1-2; the D is unclear. CDR1 is MGHRA and CDR2 is YSYEKL in the germline V gene. This CDR3 comprises 16 residues. V was cut by 0 bases and J by 1 base, with 12 bases left in between. CDR3 coding DNA: TGCGCCAGCAGCCAAGAGAGGCAGTCGCATAACTATGGCTACACCTTC. Its translation is CASSQERQSHNYGYTF.

This chain uses TRBV12-3 or TRBV12-4 with TRBJ1-2, with D maybe TRBD1 (5 bases). Trimming cost V 7 bases and J 0 bases, with 15 bases left between them. The CDR3 spans 15 residues. The CDR3 protein is CASTQDEGANYGYTF. The CDR3 DNA sequence: TGTGCCAGCACCCAGGACGAAGGGGCTAACTATGGCTACACCTTC.